This passage covers 20 T cell receptor beta chains from one sample sequenced in a study of CD8+ T cells in alopecia areata. Following RNA extraction, reverse transcription yielded cDNA that acted as the sequencing template. Method: immunoSEQ multiplex PCR; TCRdb's copy keeps in-frame clones and lacks some. The repertoire holds over 120,000 clones, with approximately 51% as singletons. Sequences were derived from CD4+ T cells sorted from blood, sampled at week 0. The receptors here all came from a human donor with alopecia areata.

The rearrangement uses TRBV28 and TRBJ2-7; 7 nucleotides align to TRBD1. After removal of 6 bases from V and 2 bases from J, the junction contained 7 bases not matched to a gene. Germline loops: CDR1 MDHEN, CDR2 SYDVKM. There are 14 residues in the CDR3. CDR3: CASRRTGGTYEQYF. As DNA, the CDR3 is TGTGCCAGCAGACGGACAGGCGGAACCTACGAGCAGTACTTC.

This clone was seen only a few times. The chain uses TRBV19 and TRBJ2-1; 9 nucleotides align to TRBD1. The CDR3 spans 13 residues. Looked up from germline, CDR1 is LNHDA and CDR2 is SQIVND (reference sequence). V shed 9 bases, J shed 10 bases, and the junction held 10 bases outside the gene matches. Written as DNA, the CDR3 is TGTGCCAGCGCCCGGGACAGGGTATCGGAGCAGTTCTTC. Translation gives CASARDRVSEQFF.

CDR3 residues: CASSLAGSGNTIYF. The CDR3 DNA is TGCGCCAGCAGCTTGGCAGGCTCTGGAAACACCATATATTTT. The chain has TRBV5-1 and TRBJ1-3; D uncertain. Germline CDR1 SGHRS, CDR2 YFSETQ. This CDR3 has 14 amino acids. The V end lost 0 bases, the J end lost 0 bases, and 4 bases lay between the germline ends.

The V call is TRBV30, the J call TRBJ1-2; the D gene is possibly TRBD1 (5 bases). Trimming removed 1 base at V and 2 bases at J, with 20 bases between. The CDR3 has 17 amino acids. Germline values: CDR1 GTSNPN, CDR2 SVGIG (reference sequence). This CDR3 is CAWSGGSGSHSNYGYTF. CDR3 bases: TGTGCCTGGAGTGGAGGGTCAGGGTCCCACTCGAACTATGGCTACACCTTC.

The rearrangement joins TRBV6-6 to TRBJ2-2; D gene ambiguous. Deletions cut 3 bases from V and 2 bases from J, with 7 bases between. There are 14 residues in the CDR3. Germline V gene data show CDR1 as MNHNY and CDR2 as SVGAGI (reference sequence). CDR3: CASSYGRNTGELFF. The CDR3 nucleotides read TGTGCCAGCAGTTATGGTCGAAACACCGGGGAGCTGTTTTTT.

This sequence joins TRBV29-1 and TRBJ2-3; D might be TRBD1 (5 bases). Trimming removed 6 bases from V and 4 bases from J, with 17 bases in between. The CDR3 is made up of 14 amino acids. Germline V gene data show CDR1 as SQVTM and CDR2 as ANQGSEA. DNA for the CDR3: TGCAGCGTAGTCCACAGGTCCCCCTCAGATACGCAGTATTTT. This sequence encodes CSVVHRSPSDTQYF.

Worth noting for this clone: Just one base apart from a much larger clone, this may be a read error. This sequence joins TRBV4-2 and TRBJ1-1, with 9 nucleotides matching TRBD1. V dropped 4 bases and J dropped 4; count of bases not matched to a gene: 1. Germline CDR1 is LGHNA and CDR2 is YNFKEQ. The CDR3 totals 13 residues. The CDR3 sequence: CASSPDRGTEAFF. The CDR3 DNA follows: TGTGCCAGCAGCCCGGACAGGGGCACTGAAGCTTTCTTT.

This clone was observed a handful of times. This sequence joins TRBV30 and TRBJ1-2; TRBD1 agrees at 10 bases. CDR3 length equals 15 residues. J was trimmed by 4 bases and V by 1 base; bases with no gene match: 6. The V gene's germline CDR1 is GTSNPN and CDR2 SVGIG (reference sequence). CDR3 bases: TGTGCCTGGAGTGCCGGGACAGGGGCGCTCTATGGCTACACCTTC. The encoded protein is CAWSAGTGALYGYTF.

The chain recombines TRBV5-1 with TRBJ1-2; 7 bases map to TRBD1. The CDR3 is 13 amino acids. The J segment lost 2 bases and the V segment lost 6 bases, leaving 4 bases of the junction unmatched. Germline V gene data show CDR1 as SGHRS and CDR2 as YFSETQ. CDR3 loop: CASTRGQNYGYTF. In DNA form, the CDR3 reads TGCGCCAGCACCAGGGGACAGAACTATGGCTACACCTTC.

This chain links TRBV29-1 with TRBJ2-7; D is perhaps TRBD2 (5 bases). This CDR3 has 12 amino acids. Trimming removed 4 bases from V and 2 bases from J, with 9 bases in between. CDR1 and CDR2 (germline): SQVTM, ANQGSEA. CDR3 in amino acids: CSVAREPYEQYF. Written as DNA, the CDR3 is TGCAGCGTTGCTAGGGAGCCCTACGAGCAGTACTTC.

V gene TRBV15 combines with J gene TRBJ1-1, with D hard to call. The CDR3 is 13 residues long. CDR1 is LNHNV, CDR2 YYDKDF, per germline (reference sequence). Trimming took off 5 bases at V and 7 bases at J, with 14 bases between the two ends. This CDR3 is CATSGPRRSEAFF. The CDR3 DNA reads as TGTGCCACCAGCGGACCCAGACGGAGTGAAGCTTTCTTT.

This clone was recorded many times. V usage is TRBV11-1 and J usage is TRBJ2-2; D is ambiguous. Germline CDR1 reads SGHAT; CDR2 reads FQDESV (reference sequence). V lost 6 bases and J 6 bases, leaving 14 bases between the germline ends. The CDR3 length is 14 residues. The DNA for the CDR3 is TGTGCCAGCAGTTCCCGGCAATTCGCCGGGGAGCTGTTTTTT. This sequence encodes CASSSRQFAGELFF.

This clone was counted only a few times. V and J are TRBV19 and TRBJ1-5; 9 nucleotides align to TRBD1. CDR1 is LNHDA and CDR2 is SQIVND in the germline V gene (reference sequence). The ends lost 4 bases at V and 7 bases at J; junction bases unmatched: 11. The CDR3 sequence is 16 residues long. For the CDR3, the DNA is TGTGCCAGTAGTAGGAGCCACAGGGGGCAGGGGCAGCCCCAGCATTTT. This encodes CASSRSHRGQGQPQHF.

The chain joins TRBV10-3 to TRBJ1-2; 9 nucleotides align to TRBD1. CDR3 length: 14 amino acids. J lost 6 bases, V lost 4 bases, and 6 bases had no gene match. Germline V gene sequence: CDR1 ENHRY, CDR2 SYGVKD. CDR3 amino acids: CAISADRGIDGYTF. Written as DNA, the CDR3 is TGTGCCATCAGTGCCGACAGGGGGATCGATGGCTACACCTTC.

This chain connects TRBV7-8 to TRBJ2-5; D remains ambiguous. Germline lookup yields CDR1 SGHVS and CDR2 FQNEAQ. This CDR3 has 14 amino acids. V was shortened by 1 base and J by 4 bases, with 10 bases between the two germline ends. The CDR3 DNA reads TGTGCCAGCAGCTTAGGTGGGCCGGGAGAGACCCAGTACTTC. Translating gives CASSLGGPGETQYF.

The chain has TRBV5-6 and TRBJ1-1; D gene uncertain. With 4 bases removed from V and 0 bases from J, the gap between germline ends came to 16 bases. Looked up from germline, CDR1 is SGHDT and CDR2 is YYEEEE. CDR3 length: 16 amino acids. The CDR3 DNA is TGTGCCAGCAGCCCCAAGTACGGGTTATTGAACACTGAAGCTTTCTTT. This codes for CASSPKYGLLNTEAFF.

Only one count was recorded for this clone. At one of its ends the junction is not consistent with the germline gene, which may arise from a read error. In nucleotides, the CDR3 is TGCAGTGCCGAAAGGGACTCCCCATCGGTCTTC. It codes for CSAERDSPSVF. V gene TRBV20-1 combines with J gene TRBJ2-1; possible D gene TRBD2, 6 bases. Germline CDR1 DFQATT, CDR2 SNEGSKA (reference sequence). The CDR3 contains 11 residues.

J is TRBJ2-5 and V is TRBV9; TRBD2 matches at 7 bases. J lost 1 base, V lost 0 bases, and 6 bases had no gene match. There are 16 residues in the CDR3. Germline CDR1 SGDLS, CDR2 YYNGEE. CDR3: CASSVGASGSQETQYF. The CDR3 DNA is TGTGCCAGCAGCGTAGGGGCTAGCGGATCCCAAGAGACCCAGTACTTC. The variable domain in full, completed from reference TRBV9 and TRBJ2-5, reads DSGVTQTPKHLITATGQRVTLRCSPRSGDLSVYWYQQSLDQGLQFLIQYYNGEERAKGNILERFSAQQFPDLHSELNLSSLELGDSALYFCASSVGASGSQETQYFGPGTRLLVL.

The gene calls are TRBV15 and TRBJ2-2; 9 bases are shared with TRBD2. The CDR3 runs to 16 residues. CDR1 and CDR2 from the germline V gene are LNHNV and YYDKDF (reference sequence). V lost 0 bases to trimming and J lost 7 bases; unmatched junction nucleotides: 6. CDR3 protein: CATSRERGLAGGELFF. The CDR3 DNA reads as TGTGCCACCAGCAGAGAGAGGGGACTAGCTGGCGGGGAGCTGTTTTTT. The full variable domain, completed using reference TRBV15 and TRBJ2-2, is DAMVIQNPRYQVTQFGKPVTLSCSQTLNHNVMYWYQQKSSQAPKLLFHYYDKDFNNEADTPDNFQSRRPNTSFCFLDIRSPGLGDTAMYLCATSRERGLAGGELFFGEGSRLTVL.

Remarks on this clone: Other DNA sequences in the sample encode the same CDR3. The chain is built from TRBV5-1 and TRBJ2-2, with D unclear. V lost 0 bases, J lost 3 bases, and 3 bases lay in between. Per the germline V gene, CDR1 is SGHRS and CDR2 is YFSETQ. This CDR3 is built from 13 residues. In DNA form, the CDR3 reads TGCGCCAGCAGCTTGGACTACACCGGGGAGCTGTTTTTT. This sequence encodes CASSLDYTGELFF. The variable domain in full, with the rest retrieved from reference TRBV5-1 and TRBJ2-2, is KAGVTQTPRYLIKTRGQQVTLSCSPISGHRSVSWYQQTPGQGLQFLFEYFSETQRNKGNFPGRFSGRQFSNSRSEMNVSTLELGDSALYLCASSLDYTGELFFGEGSRLTVL.